This T cell receptor (beta chain) was identified during a study of B cell selection in AIRE deficiency. Germline V gene lookup returns CDR1 SGHNT and CDR2 YENEEA. Trimming removed 5 bases at V and 8 bases at J, with 15 bases between. The CDR3 length is 13 residues. Conventional CD4 T cells were sorted as CD4+CD127+ cells. Study processing details: Around 9.9x10^4 patient and 13.4x10^4 healthy donor in-frame TCRbeta sequences came from conventional T cells. Sequenced by immunoSEQ multiplex PCR; TCRdb stores in-frame clones only, minus some. V and J calls and clone size are those listed in that table; D and trimming were worked out from the DNA. The sample has about 23,000 clones; about 97% are singletons. Study-wide results and caveats: About 30% of healthy-shared Treg TCRbeta sequences appeared in patient Tconv cells. Shared Treg sequences had shorter CDR3s, biased toward rearrangements with few non-templated insertions.

Remarks on this clone: Its cognate antigen is unknown.

This TCR came from a human donor with AIRE deficiency. The V call is TRBV11-3, the J call TRBJ1-2, with a weak D call TRBD1 (5 bases). The sequencing sample was made of conventional CD4+ T cells sorted from PBMCs. The CDR3 coding sequence is TGTGCCAGCAGCCCTCGAGGGGCGGAGGGCTACACCTTC. It is translated as CASSPRGAEGYTF. The complete variable domain, with remaining parts taken from reference TRBV11-3 and TRBJ1-2, reads EAGVVQSPRYKIIEKKQPVAFWCNPISGHNTLYWYLQNLGQGPELLIRYENEEAVDDSQLPKDRFSAERLKGVDSTLKIQPAELGDSAVYLCASSPRGAEGYTFGSGTRLTVV.